Here is one TCR beta chain with its context. This entry belongs to a study of CD8 T cells in Susac syndrome. Negative isolation was used for CD8+ and CD4+ T cells, and FACS enrichment was applied to TEMRA cells. V was shortened by 0 bases and J by 0 bases, with 17 bases between the two germline ends. This CDR3 comprises 17 residues. Germline assignment: CDR1 DFQATT and CDR2 SNEGSKA (reference sequence). After extraction with the RNeasy kit, about 0.5 to 1 ug of the RNA was reverse transcribed using random hexamers. Using its own MiXCR run on the immunoSEQ multiplex PCR reads, TCRdb lists one record per CDR3 protein. The sample includes some 110,000 distinct CDR3 sequences, approximately 93% of them seen just once.

Sequencing was performed on CD8+ T cells from PBMCs. The chain carries TRBV20-1 and TRBJ1-1; a weak D match, TRBD1 (5 bases). The receptor was derived from a human donor with Susac syndrome. The DNA for the CDR3 is TGCAGTGCTAGAGATCGGGACTGGTCGGGTGTGAACACTGAAGCTTTCTTT. It codes for CSARDRDWSGVNTEAFF.